Listed below are T cell receptor beta chains from one sample, sequenced in a study of blood T cell repertoires in COVID-19. Generated by immunoSEQ multiplex PCR, the TCRdb table keeps only in-frame clones and is missing some. The table has approximately 97,000 clones, around 87% seen once. Sequences were obtained from peripheral blood. The receptor set was obtained from a man aged 50-60 years with active or convalescent COVID-19. CDR3s include the opening cysteine and the closing phenylalanine or tryptophan. A D gene is named only where the DNA matches it firmly. Clone size is given for some rows only: seen once, a few or many times, or a class if the clone is expanded.

TGTGCCACCTCTTTTTCGGCAGGCAGTGGGGGGGAGCTGTTTTTT CATSFSAGSGGELFF TRBV10-3 - TRBJ2-2 -
TGTGCCAGCAGTTTGTTAAAGGACAGGGGGAGTTATGGCTACACCTTC CASSLLKDRGSYGYTF TRBV27 - TRBJ1-2 TRBD1
TGTGCCAGCACCCCCAGGGAAATTGGAACAGATACGCAGTATTTT CASTPREIGTDTQYF TRBV6-5 - TRBJ2-3 -
TGTGCCAGCAGCCAAGGGGGGCAGCCTAATGAAAAACTGTTTTTT CASSQGGQPNEKLFF TRBV3-1/TRBV3-2 - TRBJ1-4 -
TGTGCCAGCAGTCCACGGGACAGTAATGAAAAACTGTTTTTT CASSPRDSNEKLFF TRBV6-5 once TRBJ1-4 TRBD1
TGTGCCAGCAGCTATAGCGAGGCGGGACAGGGGACCTTCTATGAAAAACTGTTTTTT CASSYSEAGQGTFYEKLFF TRBV7-9 - TRBJ1-4 TRBD1
TGTGCCAGCAGCCCAGGGACAGGGGGCGGGTCAGCGCAGTATTTT CASSPGTGGGSAQYF TRBV5-4 - TRBJ2-3 TRBD1
TGTGCCAGTAGTCGGGAGGGGGAAAGCGACGAGCAGTACTTC CASSREGESDEQYF TRBV19 few TRBJ2-7 TRBD2
TGTGCCAGCAGTGGGGAGGGGGGCACCGGGGAGCTGTTTTTT CASSGEGGTGELFF TRBV2 - TRBJ2-2 -
TGTGCCAGCAAGACAGGGGGCGGAAACACCATATATTTT CASKTGGGNTIYF TRBV28 - TRBJ1-3 TRBD1
TGTGCCAGCAGCGGCTGGAACTATGGCTACACCTTC CASSGWNYGYTF TRBV7-2 - TRBJ1-2 -
TGTGCCAGCAGCTTACAACAGGGGGCGGGTTACAATGAGCAGTTCTTC CASSLQQGAGYNEQFF TRBV5-5 - TRBJ2-1 TRBD1
TGTGCTTCCGGGACAGGGGGCAATCAGCCCCAGCATTTT CASGTGGNQPQHF TRBV28 - TRBJ1-5 TRBD1
- CAISTSDRGTEAFF TRBV10-3 - TRBJ1-1 -
TGTGCCTGGAACAGGGGGGCCATTCAGTACTTC CAWNRGAIQYF TRBV30 - TRBJ2-4 TRBD1
TGCGCCAGCAACCCCGACAGGGGTAATTCACCCCTCCACTTT CASNPDRGNSPLHF TRBV4-3 - TRBJ1-6 TRBD1
TGCGCCAGCAGCAAAGGACTAGCGGGGACCCATACGCAGTATTTT CASSKGLAGTHTQYF TRBV5-1 - TRBJ2-3 TRBD2
TGCGCCAGCAGCTTGAACACAGGCAATGAAAAACTGTTTTTT CASSLNTGNEKLFF TRBV5-1 - TRBJ1-4 -
TGTGCCACCAGTGAAGGAGGGATGGATGGCTACACCTTC CATSEGGMDGYTF TRBV24-1 - TRBJ1-2 -
TGCAGCGTTCCGGGACAGGGGGCGAACACCGGGGAGCTGTTTTTT CSVPGQGANTGELFF TRBV29-1 - TRBJ2-2 TRBD1
TGTGCCAGCAGTTTAGCAGGGGGCTCCTACGAGCAGTACTTC CASSLAGGSYEQYF TRBV28 - TRBJ2-7 TRBD1
TGTGCCAGCAGCAGACAGGGGAACACTGAAGCTTTCTTT CASSRQGNTEAFF TRBV25-1 once TRBJ1-1 TRBD1
TGCGCCAGCAGCCGGACGCAGGACTACACCGGGGAGCTGTTTTTT CASSRTQDYTGELFF TRBV5-1 few TRBJ2-2 -
TGCGCCAGCAGCCAAGATGGCCTAGCCACCGGGGAGCTGTTTTTT CASSQDGLATGELFF TRBV4-1 - TRBJ2-2 -
TGTGCCAGCAGCTTAATTGGAGGGGCTGGTGAGCAGTTCTTC CASSLIGGAGEQFF TRBV7-2 - TRBJ2-1 -
TGTGCCAGCAGCCCCGCCTGGGGAGTCTATAATGGCTACACCTTC CASSPAWGVYNGYTF TRBV7-2 - TRBJ1-2 -
TGTGCCAGCAGTTACGATAACCAGGGTTTGAGGGCTTTCTTT CASSYDNQGLRAFF TRBV6-2/TRBV6-3 - TRBJ1-1 -
TGCGCCAGCAGCTTGGACCAGGGGGATCAGCCCCAGCATTTT CASSLDQGDQPQHF TRBV5-1 - TRBJ1-5 TRBD1
TGTGCCAGCAGCCAGTGGGGCGAGGACACTGAAGCTTTCTTT CASSQWGEDTEAFF TRBV3-1/TRBV3-2 - TRBJ1-1 -
TGTGCCAGCAAGACCAGGGATAATTCACCCCTCCACTTT CASKTRDNSPLHF TRBV6-6 - TRBJ1-6 -
TGTGCCAGCACCGGACAGAGTACGAATTCACCCCTCCACTTT CASTGQSTNSPLHF TRBV2 - TRBJ1-6 -
TGTGCCAGCAGCCAAATCGACAGGGAGTCTGGCTACACCTTC CASSQIDRESGYTF TRBV3-1/TRBV3-2 - TRBJ1-2 TRBD1
TGTGCCAGCAGCCGACTAGAAGAGACCCAGTACTTC CASSRLEETQYF TRBV28 - TRBJ2-5 -
TGTGCCAGCAGTCAGGGACAGGGGGATGGTCAGCCCCAGCATTTT CASSQGQGDGQPQHF TRBV28 - TRBJ1-5 TRBD1
TGCGCCAGCAGCCCCTCGGGAGGGGGCGCCACCAAAAACATTCAGTACTTC CASSPSGGGATKNIQYF TRBV5-1 - TRBJ2-4 -
TGTGCCACCAGCAGTGGGGACAGGGGCAATGAGCAGTTCTTC CATSSGDRGNEQFF TRBV15 few TRBJ2-1 TRBD1
TGCGCCAGCAGCTTCGGGAGGACGAAGGGCTACACCTTC CASSFGRTKGYTF TRBV5-1 - TRBJ1-2 -
TGCAGCGTCGAGCCTAGCACAGATACGCAGTATTTT CSVEPSTDTQYF TRBV29-1 - TRBJ2-3 -
TGCAGCGTTGAAGCTGGGGGCGGGGAAGCTTTCTTT CSVEAGGGEAFF TRBV29-1 - TRBJ1-1 -
TGTGCCAGCAGTACAGGGACAGACTATGGCTACACCTTC CASSTGTDYGYTF TRBV6-5 few TRBJ1-2 TRBD1
TGTGCCAGCTCACCGGGGGGACAGGCCGGGGAGCTGTTTTTT CASSPGGQAGELFF TRBV18 - TRBJ2-2 TRBD1
TGTGCCAGCAGCCACAGGGTATCGTCCTACGAGCAGTACTTC CASSHRVSSYEQYF TRBV27 - TRBJ2-7 -
TGTGCCAGCAGTTTAAGCCCCTTGAGCTCCTACAATGAGCAGTTCTTC CASSLSPLSSYNEQFF TRBV27 - TRBJ2-1 -
TGTGCCAGCAGCGACAGGGTGACTGAAGCTTTCTTT CASSDRVTEAFF TRBV28 - TRBJ1-1 TRBD1
TGCGCCAGCAGCCAGGCGGGACAGGGGGAAGGAACTAATGAAAAACTGTTTTTT CASSQAGQGEGTNEKLFF TRBV4-1 - TRBJ1-4 TRBD1
TGTGCCAGCAGCGTAGGTCGGGGCGGGGACCCCTTTGGGACCCAGTACTTC CASSVGRGGDPFGTQYF TRBV9 - TRBJ2-5 -
TGTGCCAGCGGAGGAGGGGCTGACTATGGCTACACCTTC CASGGGADYGYTF TRBV6-6 - TRBJ1-2 -
TGCAGCGTTTCTTTGGACGGGGGTTATTTGGGTACCTTC CSVSLDGGYLGTF TRBV29-1 - TRBJ1-2 -
TGTGCCACCAGCAGAGGGGTCAGCGGGTCCTACAATGAGCAGTTCTTC CATSRGVSGSYNEQFF TRBV15 - TRBJ2-1 -
TGTGCCAGCAGTCTATTCTCGGAGGCAGCCTATGGCTACACCTTC CASSLFSEAAYGYTF TRBV6-5 - TRBJ1-2 -
TGCGCCAGCAGCTTGACCCCGGGACAGGACAATCAGCCCCAGCATTTT CASSLTPGQDNQPQHF TRBV5-1 - TRBJ1-5 TRBD1
TGTGCCAGCAGCCGGACTAGCGGGTCCTACAATGAGCAGTTCTTC CASSRTSGSYNEQFF TRBV9 few TRBJ2-1 TRBD2
TGTGCCAGCAGCCAGCTAGCGGGGGTGGGTGAGCAGTTCTTC CASSQLAGVGEQFF TRBV3-1/TRBV3-2 once TRBJ2-1 TRBD2
TGTGCCAGCAGCTTGTGGGGACTAGCGAACACCGGGGAGCTGTTTTTT CASSLWGLANTGELFF TRBV5-4 - TRBJ2-2 TRBD2
TGCAGCGTTGAAGATTGGGTGGGCGGGCATGAGCAGTTCTTC CSVEDWVGGHEQFF TRBV29-1 - TRBJ2-1 -
TGTGCCAGCGAGTCAGGACTAGCGGGGTCCCTAGAAGAGACCCAGTACTTC CASESGLAGSLEETQYF TRBV18 - TRBJ2-5 TRBD2
TGTGCCAGCCGGGGGGGGCTCAATCAGCCCCAGCATTTT CASRGGLNQPQHF TRBV6-5 - TRBJ1-5 -
TGCGCCAGCAGCTTGGGGCCCACAAAGACTGAAGCTTTCTTT CASSLGPTKTEAFF TRBV5-1 few TRBJ1-1 -
TGTGCCAGCAGTTTGACAGGGGAAACTGAAGCTTTCTTT CASSLTGETEAFF TRBV12-3/TRBV12-4 - TRBJ1-1 TRBD1
TGTGCCAGCAGTCCCCCACAGGGCATCGAGTTCTTC CASSPPQGIEFF TRBV6-5 - TRBJ2-1 -